One and the same sample provided the 30 T cell receptor beta chains below, sequenced in a study of cytomegalovirus exposure and HLA in healthy donors. Profiled with immunoSEQ multiplex PCR; TCRdb holds only in-frame clones, not every one. The data contain about 120,000 clones, around 86% of them seen just once; the ten biggest clones take up about 2%. The material sequenced was PBMCs. These TCRs come from a woman aged 18-30 years in good health and CMV-seronegative.

The rearrangement joins TRBV5-8 to TRBJ2-5; D unclear. The germline CDR1 and CDR2 sequences are SGHTS and YDEGEE. V was pared by 5 bases and J by 4 bases, with 9 bases between. The CDR3 length is 12 residues. Written as DNA, the CDR3 is TGTGCCAGCAGTGATGAGCGAGAGACCCAGTACTTC. This sequence encodes CASSDERETQYF.

V and J are TRBV7-9 and TRBJ2-7; 8 positions agree with TRBD2. The CDR3 loop spans 12 amino acids. Germline CDR1 and CDR2: SEHNR and FQNEAQ (reference sequence). J was trimmed by 5 bases and V by 11 bases; bases with no gene match: 8. Written as DNA, the CDR3 is TGTGCCTGTACGGGACTAGTTGACGAGCAGTACTTC. Translating it yields CACTGLVDEQYF.

The chain uses TRBV5-1 and TRBJ2-5; 12 positions agree with TRBD1. The ends lost 0 bases at V and 5 bases at J; junction bases unmatched: 5. The CDR3 sequence is 16 residues long. The V gene's germline CDR1 is SGHRS and CDR2 YFSETQ. The CDR3 bases are TGCGCCAGCAGCTTGGGGGACAGGGGGCGAGGGGAGACCCAGTACTTC. Translating it yields CASSLGDRGRGETQYF.

This chain joins TRBV27 and TRBJ1-2; D unclear. V dropped 5 bases and J dropped 5 bases, with 12 bases sitting between them. Germline CDR1 and CDR2: MNHEY and SMNVEV (reference sequence). The CDR3 is 13 residues long. The CDR3 reads CASSRRESYGYTF. CDR3 coding DNA: TGTGCCAGCAGTCGGAGGGAGAGTTATGGCTACACCTTC.

V and J are TRBV7-9 and TRBJ2-5; 8 bases map to TRBD1. The V and J ends lost 1 base and 5 bases, in that order; junction bases with no gene match: 6. CDR3 length: 15 amino acids. The germline V gene encodes CDR1 SEHNR and CDR2 FQNEAQ (reference sequence). The CDR3 region has the DNA TGTGCCAGCAGCTTAGTGCCACAGGGGGAGGAGACCCAGTACTTC. Its translation: CASSLVPQGEETQYF.

V gene TRBV6-1 combines with J gene TRBJ2-1; maybe TRBD2 (6 bases). There are 13 residues in the CDR3. Germline values: CDR1 MNHNS, CDR2 SASEGT. The V end lost 6 bases, the J end lost 10 bases, and 16 bases lay between the germline ends. CDR3 amino acids: CASRSSGTGEQFF. DNA of the CDR3: TGTGCCAGCAGGAGCTCCGGGACTGGGGAGCAGTTCTTC.

V is TRBV7-9 and J is TRBJ2-1; TRBD2 matches at 7 bases. This CDR3 spans 15 amino acids. Germline CDR1 reads SEHNR; CDR2 reads FQNEAQ (reference sequence). Losses at the gene ends were 5 bases for V and 4 bases for J; bases not matched to a gene: 8. CDR3 sequence reads: CASSDLEGGYNEQFF. The CDR3 DNA is TGTGCCAGCAGCGATCTGGAGGGAGGGTACAATGAGCAGTTCTTC.

The J gene is TRBJ2-1, the V gene TRBV11-1, with D tentatively TRBD2 (6 bases). V was shortened by 5 bases and J by 7 bases, with 15 bases between the two germline ends. The CDR3 runs 14 residues. The germline CDR1 and CDR2 sequences are SGHAT and FQDESV (reference sequence). The CDR3 coding sequence is TGTGCCAGCAGCGTGGGCCGGGGGTTAAATGAGCAGTTCTTC. Encoded protein: CASSVGRGLNEQFF.

The chain employs TRBV15 and TRBJ2-5; no reliable D call. Germline V gene data show CDR1 as LNHNV and CDR2 as YYDKDF (reference sequence). Trimming pared 8 bases from V and 5 bases from J, leaving 12 bases between. The CDR3 spans 12 residues. The CDR3 coding sequence is TGTGCCACCCGGTCGATCGAGGAGACCCAGTACTTC. It is translated as CATRSIEETQYF.

The V call is TRBV6-5, the J call TRBJ2-7, with D possibly TRBD1 on 6 matching bases. The CDR3 covers 14 residues. Germline-derived CDR1 and CDR2 are MNHEY and SVGAGI. Trimming removed 6 bases at V and 1 base at J, with 13 bases between. In nucleotides, the CDR3 is TGTGCCAGCAGGGCGACAGGACCTTCCTACGAGCAGTACTTC. Protein product: CASRATGPSYEQYF.

The J gene is TRBJ2-1, the V gene TRBV7-2; D gene ambiguous. The CDR3 is 15 residues long. In germline, CDR1 is SGHTA, CDR2 FQGNSA. V was trimmed by 3 bases and J by 0 bases, leaving 9 bases between them. CDR3 sequence: CASSFEQSSYNEQFF. The CDR3 bases are TGTGCCAGCAGCTTCGAACAGAGCTCCTACAATGAGCAGTTCTTC. Combining the CDR3 with reference TRBV7-2 and TRBJ2-1 gives the whole variable domain GAGVSQSPSNKVTEKGKDVELRCDPISGHTALYWYRQSLGQGLEFLIYFQGNSAPDKSGLPSDRFSAERTGGSVSTLTIQRTQQEDSAVYLCASSFEQSSYNEQFFGPGTRLTVL.

The J gene is TRBJ2-7, the V gene TRBV7-9; maybe TRBD2 (5 bases). CDR1 is SEHNR and CDR2 is FQNEAQ in the germline V gene (reference sequence). This CDR3 has 16 amino acids. The ends were cut back, 5 bases at V and 3 bases at J, with 20 bases in the middle. CDR3 coding DNA: TGTGCCAGCAGCCTCTCGGGGATTGATCGGAACTACGAGCAGTACTTC. As protein: CASSLSGIDRNYEQYF.

This chain joins TRBV27 and TRBJ1-1; D uncertain. The CDR3 is 14 amino acids. V gave up 2 bases and J gave up 5 bases, with 12 bases separating them. From germline, CDR1 is MNHEY and CDR2 SMNVEV (reference sequence). CDR3 sequence (DNA): TGTGCCAGCAGTTTACTTCCAGGAGGAACTGAAGCTTTCTTT. It translates to CASSLLPGGTEAFF.

This chain uses TRBV6-1 with TRBJ2-7; D possibly corresponds to TRBD2 (6 bases). CDR3 length: 13 residues. V was trimmed by 4 bases and J by 2 bases, leaving 9 bases between them. Germline CDR1 and CDR2: MNHNS and SASEGT. CDR3 DNA: TGTGCCAGCAGTGTTAGCGGTCCCTACGAGCAGTACTTC. Its protein product is CASSVSGPYEQYF.

As to this clone: Within the sample, other DNA sequences also encode this same CDR3. The rearrangement uses TRBV4-1 and TRBJ2-7; perhaps TRBD2 as D (5 bases). Germline V gives CDR1 MGHRA, CDR2 YSYEKL. There are 14 residues in the CDR3. V was cut by 1 base and J by 3 bases, with 10 bases left in between. As DNA, the CDR3 is TGCGCCAGCAGCCAAGGGCGGGTGGGCTACGAGCAGTACTTC. Translating gives CASSQGRVGYEQYF.

CDR3 loop: CASSQSAGRTNYGYTF. The CDR3 nucleotides read TGTGCCAGCAGCCAATCGGCAGGGAGGACTAACTATGGCTACACCTTC. The gene calls are TRBV16 and TRBJ1-2; D may be TRBD1 (5 bases). Trimming shortened V by 0 bases and J by 0 bases, and 11 bases separated the two germline ends. CDR3 size: 16 residues. In germline, CDR1 is KGHSY, CDR2 FQNENV.

This chain links TRBV29-1 with TRBJ2-2, with a weak D call TRBD2 (5 bases). Germline values: CDR1 SQVTM, CDR2 ANQGSEA. Trimming removed 1 base from V and 6 bases from J, with 12 bases in between. This CDR3 has 14 amino acids. CDR3 region: CSVEGGSVSGELFF. The DNA for the CDR3 is TGCAGCGTTGAAGGTGGGAGTGTTTCCGGGGAGCTGTTTTTT.

The rearrangement joins TRBV6-5 to TRBJ2-1, with D unresolved. Trimming stripped 5 bases from V and 12 bases from J, with 17 bases between. The length of the CDR3 is 13 residues. Germline CDR1 reads MNHEY; CDR2 reads SVGAGI. The CDR3 DNA reads as TGTGCCAGCAGTAACACAAGGAGCAGCAGGCAGTTCTTC. This translates into CASSNTRSSRQFF.

This sequence joins TRBV5-1 and TRBJ2-1; possible D gene TRBD1, 6 bases. There are 18 residues in the CDR3. Trimming removed 5 bases at V and 0 bases at J, with 21 bases between. Germline V gene sequence: CDR1 SGHRS, CDR2 YFSETQ. CDR3 residues: CASSEEWGPGSSYNEQFF. The CDR3 DNA follows: TGCGCCAGCAGTGAGGAATGGGGGCCGGGGAGCTCCTACAATGAGCAGTTCTTC.

The chain has TRBV21-1 and TRBJ2-7; the D call TRBD1 from the table was never checked on the DNA. TRBV21-1 has pseudogene status. The CDR3 contains 16 residues. DNA of the CDR3: TGTGCCAGCTTACGACTATTAGGACAGGTAACCTACGAGCAGTACTTC. Its protein product is CASLRLLGQVTYEQYF.

The chain employs TRBV6-4 and TRBJ2-2, with 10 nucleotides matching TRBD2. J gave up 3 bases and V 0 bases, and 1 base lay outside the gene matches. Looked up from germline, CDR1 is MRHNA and CDR2 is SNTAGT. The length of the CDR3 is 16 residues. The CDR3 coding sequence is TGTGCCAGCAGTGACTCCGGGACTAGCGACACCGGGGAGCTGTTTTTT. It specifies CASSDSGTSDTGELFF.

This chain connects TRBV5-1 to TRBJ2-5; D is perhaps TRBD2 (6 bases). The CDR3 runs to 14 residues. Trimming cost V 0 bases and J 7 bases, with 13 bases left between them. The germline gives CDR1 SGHRS, CDR2 YFSETQ. The CDR3 spells CASSLDGGSVTQYF. The CDR3 DNA reads TGCGCCAGCAGCTTGGATGGGGGGAGCGTGACCCAGTACTTC.

The chain recombines TRBV4-1 with TRBJ2-2; 8 bases agree with TRBD2. The CDR3 is 16 amino acids. The ends lost 1 base at V and 9 bases at J; junction bases unmatched: 10. CDR1 and CDR2 from the germline V gene are MGHRA and YSYEKL. For the CDR3, the DNA is TGCGCCAGCAGCCAAGGCCTAGCCGGGAGGGGCCGGGAGCTGTTTTTT. It translates to CASSQGLAGRGRELFF.

The V and J genes are TRBV11-3 and TRBJ2-1, with 11 bases that match TRBD2. The CDR3 consists of 16 residues. Germline CDR1 is SGHNT and CDR2 is YENEEA. Trimming took 3 bases from V and 4 from J; bases not matched to a gene: 5. CDR3 residues: CASSLGGLAAYNEQFF. The CDR3 DNA reads TGTGCCAGCAGCTTGGGGGGACTAGCGGCTTACAATGAGCAGTTCTTC.

This chain links TRBV11-2 with TRBJ2-7, with 7 bases fitting TRBD1. Germline lookup yields CDR1 SGHAT and CDR2 FQNNGV. The CDR3 extends over 15 amino acids. J lost 0 bases, V lost 6 bases, and 8 bases had no gene match. The CDR3 loop reads CASSFPGGISYEQYF. In DNA, the CDR3 is TGTGCCAGCAGTTTCCCAGGGGGTATCTCCTACGAGCAGTACTTC.

The chain links TRBV2 to TRBJ2-1, with 12 bases that match TRBD2. The CDR3 spans 14 residues. J was trimmed by 5 bases and V by 6 bases; bases with no gene match: 2. Germline V gene sequence: CDR1 SNHLY, CDR2 FYNNEI. DNA of the CDR3: TGTGCCAGCAGCAGGACTAGCGGGGACAATGAGCAGTTCTTC. Translation: CASSRTSGDNEQFF.

This chain connects TRBV6-6 to TRBJ2-1, with D tentatively TRBD2 (5 bases). The CDR3 is made up of 13 amino acids. Trimming cost V 8 bases and J 10 bases, with 18 bases left between them. In germline, CDR1 is MNHNY, CDR2 SVGAGI (reference sequence). Here the CDR3 reads CASLRTASGEQFF. The CDR3 coding sequence is TGTGCCAGCCTCCGGACGGCCTCGGGGGAGCAGTTCTTC.

Written as DNA, the CDR3 is TGCGCCAGCAGCTTGCCAGGGGCAGCCAAAAACATTCAGTACTTC. This encodes CASSLPGAAKNIQYF. This rearrangement joins TRBV5-1 to TRBJ2-4; D may be TRBD1 (6 bases). The CDR3 has 15 residues. Looked up from germline, CDR1 is SGHRS and CDR2 is YFSETQ. V was trimmed by 1 base and J by 0 bases, leaving 8 bases between them.

This chain connects TRBV19 to TRBJ1-2; D is undetermined. Trimming pared 3 bases from V and 7 bases from J, leaving 15 bases between. This CDR3 is 14 amino acids long. The V gene's germline CDR1 is LNHDA and CDR2 SQIVND (reference sequence). The CDR3 sequence is CASSILEGIGGYTF. CDR3 DNA: TGTGCCAGTAGTATTTTAGAGGGTATAGGTGGCTACACCTTC.

V is TRBV19 and J is TRBJ2-7; D is possibly TRBD2 (6 bases). Looked up from germline, CDR1 is LNHDA and CDR2 is SQIVND (reference sequence). With 1 base removed from V and 7 bases from J, the gap between germline ends came to 14 bases. The CDR3 extends over 14 amino acids. The CDR3 protein is CASSIAVTGVEQYF. As DNA, the CDR3 is TGTGCCAGTAGTATAGCAGTGACGGGGGTGGAGCAGTACTTC.